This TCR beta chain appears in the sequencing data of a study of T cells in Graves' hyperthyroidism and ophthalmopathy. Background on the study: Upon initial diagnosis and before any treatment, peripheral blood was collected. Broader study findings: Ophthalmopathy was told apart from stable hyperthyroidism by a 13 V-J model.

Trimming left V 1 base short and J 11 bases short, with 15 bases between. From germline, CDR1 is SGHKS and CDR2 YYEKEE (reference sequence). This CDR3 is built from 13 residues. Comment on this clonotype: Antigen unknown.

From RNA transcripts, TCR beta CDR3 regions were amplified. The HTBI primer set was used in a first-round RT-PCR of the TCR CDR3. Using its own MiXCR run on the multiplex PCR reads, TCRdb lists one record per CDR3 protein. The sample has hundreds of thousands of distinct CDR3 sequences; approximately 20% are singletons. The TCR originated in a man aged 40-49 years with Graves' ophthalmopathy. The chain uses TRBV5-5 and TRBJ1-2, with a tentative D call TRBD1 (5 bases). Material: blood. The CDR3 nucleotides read TGTGCCAGCAGCTTGAGCCAGGGAATTTGGTACACCTTC. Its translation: CASSLSQGIWYTF.